The next 21 T cell receptor beta chains were all read from a single sample in a study of blood T cell repertoires in COVID-19. Some clones are missing from TCRdb's copy, which holds only in-frame ones; the method was immunoSEQ multiplex PCR. The data show more than 75,000 clones, with 88% seen just once and about 8% held by the top ten. Input material: peripheral blood. The receptors here all came from a woman aged 70-85 years with acute or convalescent COVID-19.

The chain recombines TRBV14 with TRBJ1-2; D ambiguous. The CDR3 sequence is 13 residues long. Germline CDR1 SGHDN, CDR2 FVKESK. With 2 bases removed from V and 5 bases from J, the gap between germline ends came to 9 bases. CDR3 sequence reads: CASSQLDLYGYTF. CDR3 nucleotide sequence: TGTGCCAGCAGCCAATTAGACTTATATGGCTACACCTTC.

This chain uses TRBV12-3 or TRBV12-4 with TRBJ2-4, with D maybe TRBD1 (5 bases). The CDR3 runs to 12 residues. With 5 bases removed from V and 4 bases from J, the gap between germline ends came to 6 bases. The CDR3 spells CASSPGKNIQYF. The CDR3 DNA reads TGTGCCAGCAGTCCAGGGAAAAACATTCAGTACTTC.

The rearrangement uses TRBV5-1 and TRBJ1-1; TRBD1 matches 7 bases. CDR1 is SGHRS, CDR2 YFSETQ, per germline. This CDR3 region has 15 residues. V lost 1 base to trimming and J lost 5 bases; unmatched junction nucleotides: 8. The CDR3 nucleotides are TGCGCCAGCAGCTTGACCCGACAGGGAGGAACTGAAGCTTTCTTT. Translated: CASSLTRQGGTEAFF.

V and J are TRBV11-2 and TRBJ2-7; D is perhaps TRBD2 (5 bases). The CDR3 covers 14 residues. CDR1 and CDR2 (germline): SGHAT, FQNNGV. V lost 8 bases and J 2 bases, leaving 16 bases between the germline ends. Here the CDR3 reads CASAHLARAYEQYF. The CDR3 DNA sequence: TGTGCCAGCGCCCACCTAGCACGGGCCTACGAGCAGTACTTC.

V gene TRBV11-2 combines with J gene TRBJ1-4; a weak D match, TRBD1 (6 bases). CDR3 length equals 15 residues. The V gene's germline CDR1 is SGHAT and CDR2 FQNNGV. Trimming left V 2 bases short and J 0 bases short, with 7 bases between. The DNA for the CDR3 is TGTGCCAGCAGCTTAAGGGGGACAACTAATGAAAAACTGTTTTTT. This translates into CASSLRGTTNEKLFF.

There are a few counts of this clone. This chain links TRBV19 with TRBJ2-2, with D maybe TRBD1 (6 bases). The germline V gene encodes CDR1 LNHDA and CDR2 SQIVND (reference sequence). The V end was cut by 3 bases, the J end by 3 bases, with 17 bases between. The CDR3 is 17 amino acids. The CDR3 spells CASSMGDIYLYTGELFF. The CDR3 region has the DNA TGTGCCAGTAGTATGGGGGACATTTATCTTTACACCGGGGAGCTGTTTTTT.

The chain is built from TRBV27 and TRBJ2-5, with 7 bases matching TRBD2. Germline loops: CDR1 MNHEY, CDR2 SMNVEV (reference sequence). The J segment lost 6 bases and the V segment lost 2 bases, leaving 9 bases of the junction unmatched. The CDR3 totals 15 residues. The CDR3 loop is CASSLGAGSVKTQYF. CDR3 DNA sequence: TGTGCCAGCAGTTTAGGAGCGGGATCTGTAAAGACCCAGTACTTC.

This chain uses TRBV5-1 with TRBJ2-1; possibly TRBD1 for D (6 bases). Per germline, CDR1 SGHRS and CDR2 YFSETQ. V was shortened by 3 bases and J by 8 bases, with 15 bases between the two germline ends. The CDR3 has 14 residues. CDR3 DNA: TGCGCCAGCAGCTCTTTTTTTCCAGGGGATGAGCAGTTCTTC. Amino acid sequence: CASSSFFPGDEQFF.

The V gene is TRBV6-5, the J gene TRBJ2-3, with D unresolved. Germline V gene sequence: CDR1 MNHEY, CDR2 SVGAGI. This CDR3 contains 15 residues. The V end lost 2 bases, the J end lost 0 bases, and 9 bases lay between the germline ends. The CDR3 DNA reads as TGTGCCAGCAGTTACCAGCAGAGGAGCACAGATACGCAGTATTTT. This sequence encodes CASSYQQRSTDTQYF.

The chain links TRBV19 to TRBJ2-6; possible D gene TRBD1, 6 bases. The length of the CDR3 is 15 residues. V was cut by 5 bases and J by 2 bases, with 10 bases left in between. The germline CDR1 and CDR2 sequences are LNHDA and SQIVND (reference sequence). CDR3 residues: CASSYQGPGANVLTF. The CDR3, as DNA: TGTGCCAGTAGTTACCAGGGGCCTGGGGCCAACGTCCTGACTTTC.

V is TRBV24-1 and J is TRBJ1-5, with TRBD1 matching over 7 bases. The CDR3 extends over 13 amino acids. The germline CDR1 and CDR2 sequences are KGHDR and SFDVKD. The J segment lost 5 bases and the V segment lost 7 bases, leaving 4 bases of the junction unmatched. The CDR3 nucleotides read TGTGCCACCAGCCGACAGGGTGATCAGCCCCAGCATTTT. It translates to CATSRQGDQPQHF.

The J gene is TRBJ2-7, the V gene TRBV27; D is possibly TRBD1 (6 bases). In germline, CDR1 is MNHEY, CDR2 SMNVEV (reference sequence). CDR3 length equals 14 residues. Deletions cut 5 bases from V and 5 bases from J, with 16 bases between. DNA of the CDR3: TGTGCCAGCAGTCCTACCCTCAGGGGCCACGAGCAGTACTTC. Translation: CASSPTLRGHEQYF.

The chain combines TRBV4-1 with TRBJ1-2; D is perhaps TRBD1 (6 bases). CDR3 length: 14 residues. Germline V CDR1 and CDR2: MGHRA, YSYEKL. V gave up 5 bases and J gave up 5 bases, with 15 bases separating them. The CDR3 region is CASSADSLGYGYTF. In DNA form, the CDR3 reads TGCGCCAGCAGCGCGGACAGCCTAGGGTATGGCTACACCTTC.

The chain carries TRBV19 and TRBJ2-3; a weak D match, TRBD1 (5 bases). With 5 bases removed from V and 2 bases from J, the gap between germline ends came to 14 bases. The V gene's germline CDR1 is LNHDA and CDR2 SQIVND (reference sequence). The CDR3 sequence is 15 residues long. The CDR3 spells CASSSATTVTDTQYF. As DNA, the CDR3 is TGTGCCAGTAGTTCCGCCACGACAGTCACAGATACGCAGTATTTT.

V is TRBV2 and J is TRBJ2-7; TRBD1 might be the D (6 bases). Trimming left V 5 bases short and J 4 bases short, with 12 bases between. The CDR3 contains 13 residues. Germline V lookup: CDR1 SNHLY, CDR2 FYNNEI. The CDR3 DNA follows: TGTGCCAGCAGTAGACAGGATACTTACGAGCAGTACTTC. Encoded protein: CASSRQDTYEQYF.

This chain joins TRBV11-1 and TRBJ2-3; 9 bases map to TRBD2. The V gene end was trimmed by 6 bases and the J gene end by 2 bases; junction bases not matched to a gene: 9. CDR3 length equals 16 residues. The germline V gene has CDR1 SGHAT and CDR2 FQDESV (reference sequence). The chain's CDR3 is CASSRASGANTDTQYF. CDR3 nucleotide sequence: TGTGCCAGCAGTAGAGCTAGCGGGGCTAACACAGATACGCAGTATTTT.

The rearrangement uses TRBV7-9 and TRBJ2-3; D might be TRBD2 (6 bases). CDR3 length: 16 amino acids. CDR1 is SEHNR and CDR2 is FQNEAQ in the germline V gene (reference sequence). Trimming cost V 3 bases and J 1 base, with 14 bases left between them. The CDR3 is CASSFLGGIGTDTQYF. Here the CDR3 DNA reads TGTGCCAGCAGCTTTTTAGGCGGGATCGGCACAGATACGCAGTATTTT. Full variable domain (missing parts from reference TRBV7-9 and TRBJ2-3): DTGVSQNPRHKITKRGQNVTFRCDPISEHNRLYWYRQTLGQGPEFLTYFQNEAQLEKSRLLSDRFSAERPKGSFSTLEIQRTEQGDSAMYLCASSFLGGIGTDTQYFGPGTRLTVL.

The chain uses TRBV28 and TRBJ2-3, with TRBD2 matching 9 bases. After removal of 5 bases from V and 5 bases from J, the junction contained 11 bases not matched to a gene. This CDR3 is built from 16 residues. Germline-derived CDR1 and CDR2 are MDHEN and SYDVKM. For the CDR3, the DNA is TGTGCCAGCAGTCTTAGCGGGAGCCCGCCCTTAGATACGCAGTATTTT. Its translation: CASSLSGSPPLDTQYF.

The genes are TRBV6-5 and TRBJ2-3, with 10 bases that match TRBD2. Trimming removed 5 bases from V and 0 bases from J; junction bases left unmatched: 2. The CDR3 spans 15 residues. CDR1 is MNHEY, CDR2 SVGAGI, per germline. The CDR3 loop is CASSTTSGSTDTQYF. For the CDR3, the DNA is TGTGCCAGCAGTACGACTAGCGGGAGCACAGATACGCAGTATTTT.

The chain is built from TRBV11-2 and TRBJ2-3, with TRBD2 matching 13 bases. V gave up 3 bases and J gave up 4 bases; unmatched junction bases: 4. From germline, CDR1 is SGHAT and CDR2 FQNNGV. The CDR3 has 16 residues. The CDR3 loop is CASSFQTSGRADTQYF. In DNA form, the CDR3 reads TGTGCCAGCAGCTTTCAAACTAGCGGGAGGGCAGATACGCAGTATTTT.

The genes are TRBV6-5 and TRBJ1-2, with D perhaps matching TRBD1 (5 bases). Trimming stripped 6 bases from V and 6 bases from J, with 17 bases between. The germline V gene has CDR1 MNHEY and CDR2 SVGAGI. This CDR3 has 14 residues. In DNA, the CDR3 is TGTGCCAGCAGCATAAACGGGGGAGGAGATGGCTACACCTTC. Protein sequence: CASSINGGGDGYTF.